The 21 T cell receptor beta chains below all came from one sample that was sequenced in a study of T cells in localized non-small cell lung cancer. The assay was immunoSEQ multiplex PCR, and TCRdb's table has in-frame clones only and misses some. Of some 35,000 clones in the sample, approximately 90% are singletons; the top ten hold roughly 7.4%. The sample in question was peripheral blood, obtained before any cancer treatment. These receptors all stem from an older female donor with stage I lung adenocarcinoma.

The chain recombines TRBV11-2 with TRBJ2-7; either TRBD1 or TRBD2 may supply D (5 bases each). The CDR3 length is 19 residues. Trimming pared 2 bases from V and 6 bases from J, leaving 29 bases between. Germline V gene lookup returns CDR1 SGHAT and CDR2 FQNNGV. The CDR3 DNA reads as TGTGCCAGCAGCTTATTCCCTCGGGGCGGCCAGGGCGAATGGGGCGAGCAGTACGTC. This codes for CASSLFPRGGQGEWGEQYV.

This rearrangement joins TRBV15 to TRBJ1-4; the D gene is possibly TRBD1 (5 bases). CDR3 length: 19 amino acids. Deletions cut 3 bases from V and 8 bases from J, with 28 bases between. Germline CDR1 and CDR2: LNHNV and YYDKDF (reference sequence). CDR3 protein: CATSRKRLERGDLWEKLFF. The CDR3 DNA reads TGTGCCACCAGCAGGAAGAGGCTAGAACGAGGGGACCTGTGGGAAAAACTGTTTTTT.

The chain carries TRBV18 and TRBJ2-1; D gene ambiguous. V was clipped by 3 bases and J by 6 bases, with 6 bases between them. The CDR3 runs to 12 residues. Germline V gene lookup returns CDR1 KGHSH and CDR2 LQKENI. CDR3 DNA: TGTGCCAGCTCACCCTCCGGCAATGAGCAGTTCTTC. Protein product: CASSPSGNEQFF.

This clone came up a few times. The genes are TRBV6-1 and TRBJ2-6; D is undetermined. Trimming cost V 4 bases and J 2 bases, with 9 bases left between them. Looked up from germline, CDR1 is MNHNS and CDR2 is SASEGT. The CDR3 has 15 amino acids. The DNA for the CDR3 is TGTGCCAGCAGTGTTGGGCCCACTGGGGCCAACGTCCTGACTTTC. Protein product: CASSVGPTGANVLTF.

The rearrangement uses TRBV7-3 and TRBJ2-7, with D unclear. Germline V gene sequence: CDR1 SGHTA, CDR2 FQGTGA. The CDR3 is 15 residues long. V was cut by 2 bases and J by 5 bases, with 16 bases left in between. The CDR3 region is CASSLDGDPVNEQYF. Here the CDR3 DNA reads TGTGCCAGCAGCTTAGATGGGGATCCGGTTAACGAGCAGTACTTC.

Turning to this clone: One end of the junction does not line up with germline, which may come from a read error. The chain joins TRBV5-6 to TRBJ2-5; TRBD2 is a possible D gene (6 bases). The CDR3 totals 15 residues. Germline V gene lookup returns CDR1 SGHDT and CDR2 YYEEEE. CDR3 sequence: CASSTRALAKETRYF. CDR3 nucleotides: TGTGCCAGCAGTACCAGGGCTCTAGCGAAAGAGACCCGGTACTTC. The variable domain in full, with the rest retrieved from reference TRBV5-6 and TRBJ2-5, is DAGVTQSPTHLIKTRGQQVTLRCSPKSGHDTVSWYQQALGQGPQFIFQYYEEEERQRGNFPDRFSGHQFPNYSSELNVNALLLGDSALYLCASSTRALAKETRYFGPGTRLLVL.

This sequence joins TRBV9 and TRBJ1-4; D might be TRBD1 (5 bases). Germline V gene data show CDR1 as SGDLS and CDR2 as YYNGEE. V shed 4 bases and J shed 2 bases, with 12 bases lying between them. The CDR3 contains 15 residues. In DNA, the CDR3 is TGTGCCAGCAGCCCGCGCAGGGATACTAATGAAAAACTGTTTTTT. It specifies CASSPRRDTNEKLFF. Full variable domain (rest looked up from reference TRBV9 and TRBJ1-4): DSGVTQTPKHLITATGQRVTLRCSPRSGDLSVYWYQQSLDQGLQFLIQYYNGEERAKGNILERFSAQQFPDLHSELNLSSLELGDSALYFCASSPRRDTNEKLFFGSGTQLSVL.

As concerns this clone: At one boundary the junction diverges from the germline segment, which might be a read error. The chain couples TRBV7-7 to TRBJ2-1; D possibly matches TRBD1 or TRBD2 (5 bases each). This CDR3 comprises 13 residues. Germline V gene sequence: CDR1 SSHAT, CDR2 FNYEAQ (reference sequence). The CDR3 DNA sequence: TGTGCTAGCAGCCTCATGGGGGAAAATGAGCAGTTCTTC. This encodes CASSLMGENEQFF.

The chain couples TRBV9 to TRBJ1-2; D ambiguous. This CDR3 has 15 residues. Germline lookup yields CDR1 SGDLS and CDR2 YYNGEE. V was clipped by 0 bases and J by 3 bases, with 12 bases between them. The CDR3 loop is CASSVDVTDHYGYTF. The CDR3 coding sequence is TGTGCCAGCAGCGTAGATGTAACAGATCACTATGGCTACACCTTC.

The genes are TRBV19 and TRBJ2-1, with D tentatively TRBD2 (5 bases). Germline CDR1 is LNHDA and CDR2 is SQIVND (reference sequence). The V and J ends lost 4 bases and 7 bases respectively, with 23 bases between them. This CDR3 contains 17 residues. As DNA, the CDR3 is TGTGCCAGTAGTACAACTTCCGGGATGGGAGTTAAGAATGAGCAGTTCTTC. This encodes CASSTTSGMGVKNEQFF.

This clone was detected a few times. This sequence joins TRBV5-5 and TRBJ1-1; D remains ambiguous. CDR1 and CDR2 (germline): SGHKS, YYEKEE (reference sequence). The V end was cut by 5 bases, the J end by 11 bases, with 13 bases between. This CDR3 has 11 amino acids. The CDR3 DNA reads as TGTGCCAGCAGAACGGGGTTAGTGGCTTTCTTT. It encodes CASRTGLVAFF.

The chain combines TRBV2 with TRBJ2-1; possible D gene TRBD2, 5 bases. The CDR3 extends over 13 amino acids. V was trimmed by 7 bases and J by 0 bases, leaving 7 bases between them. CDR1 SNHLY and CDR2 FYNNEI come from the germline V gene. CDR3 in amino acids: CASIRDSYNEQFF. The CDR3, as DNA: TGTGCCAGCATCCGGGACTCCTACAATGAGCAGTTCTTC.

The rearrangement joins TRBV10-2 to TRBJ1-3; the match to TRBD1 covers 7 bases. The CDR3 length is 14 residues. From germline, CDR1 is WSHSY and CDR2 SAAADI. The V and J ends lost 7 bases and 2 bases, in that order; junction bases with no gene match: 5. The CDR3 spells CASKIDRAGNTIYF. DNA of the CDR3: TGCGCCAGCAAGATTGACAGGGCTGGAAACACCATATATTTT.

The chain combines TRBV11-3 with TRBJ2-5; TRBD1 might be the D (6 bases). Trimming removed 5 bases from V and 2 bases from J, with 9 bases in between. The germline gives CDR1 SGHNT, CDR2 YENEEA. The length of the CDR3 is 13 residues. CDR3 sequence: CASSLDRQETQYF. CDR3 DNA: TGTGCCAGCAGCCTGGACAGACAAGAGACCCAGTACTTC.

The V call is TRBV5-4, the J call TRBJ2-3; possibly TRBD2 for D (6 bases). Germline V lookup: CDR1 SGHNT, CDR2 YYREEE (reference sequence). This CDR3 has 16 amino acids. V was clipped by 0 bases and J by 4 bases, with 15 bases between them. The CDR3 DNA sequence: TGTGCCAGCAGCTTGGGGGACTTACCTGGGCCAGATACGCAGTATTTT. Its protein is CASSLGDLPGPDTQYF.

The V and J genes are TRBV6-5 and TRBJ1-4; D may be TRBD1 (6 bases). Germline CDR1 MNHEY, CDR2 SVGAGI. The CDR3 is made up of 15 amino acids. The V end was cut by 5 bases, the J end by 5 bases, with 15 bases between. The CDR3, as DNA: TGTGCCAGCAGTCCCAATGGGGGGGCCAATGAAAAACTGTTTTTT. Protein sequence: CASSPNGGANEKLFF.

This sequence joins TRBV5-6 and TRBJ1-1; TRBD1 matches 9 bases. Losses at the gene ends were 4 bases for V and 10 bases for J; bases not matched to a gene: 11. There are 14 residues in the CDR3. Germline lookup yields CDR1 SGHDT and CDR2 YYEEEE. The CDR3 here is CASSPTGGEGRAFF. In DNA form, the CDR3 reads TGTGCCAGCAGCCCCACAGGGGGCGAGGGGCGAGCTTTCTTT.

The chain recombines TRBV9 with TRBJ2-7, with D hard to call. Trimming left V 0 bases short and J 2 bases short, with 9 bases between. The germline V gene encodes CDR1 SGDLS and CDR2 YYNGEE. CDR3 length: 14 amino acids. DNA of the CDR3: TGTGCCAGCAGCGTAGGAATACCTACCTACGAGCAGTACTTC. Its translation is CASSVGIPTYEQYF. The full variable domain, with the rest looked up from reference TRBV9 and TRBJ2-7, is DSGVTQTPKHLITATGQRVTLRCSPRSGDLSVYWYQQSLDQGLQFLIQYYNGEERAKGNILERFSAQQFPDLHSELNLSSLELGDSALYFCASSVGIPTYEQYFGPGTRLTVT.

This sequence joins TRBV19 and TRBJ2-6, with 9 positions matching TRBD1. The trim removed 0 bases at V and 0 bases at J, leaving 6 bases unmatched. The germline V gene encodes CDR1 LNHDA and CDR2 SQIVND (reference sequence). CDR3 length equals 19 residues. CDR3 protein: CASSIDLWDRVSGANVLTF. The CDR3 DNA sequence: TGTGCCAGTAGTATAGATCTTTGGGACAGGGTCTCTGGGGCCAACGTCCTGACTTTC.

The chain combines TRBV29-1 with TRBJ2-5, with 10 bases lining up with TRBD1. The CDR3 is made up of 14 amino acids. The ends lost 5 bases at V and 7 bases at J; junction bases unmatched: 10. Looked up from germline, CDR1 is SQVTM and CDR2 is ANQGSEA. The DNA of the CDR3 is TGCAGCGTTCCCGACAGGGGGCCAAGGAGGACCCAGTACTTC. This gives the protein CSVPDRGPRRTQYF.

The chain carries TRBV5-8 and TRBJ1-4, with 9 bases fitting TRBD1. After removal of 2 bases from V and 6 bases from J, the junction contained 2 bases not matched to a gene. The CDR3 spans 14 residues. The germline V gene has CDR1 SGHTS and CDR2 YDEGEE. CDR3 region: CASSLDRGDEKLFF. CDR3 bases: TGTGCCAGCAGCTTAGACAGGGGGGATGAAAAACTGTTTTTT.